This T cell receptor beta chain was captured in a study of cytomegalovirus exposure and HLA in healthy donors (dated by TCRdb to the late 2010s). Describing the broader study: According to an earlier analysis of a few hundred of the donors, some 170 million T cells yielded some 120 million unique TCR beta sequences and 276 Gb of sequence data. Of the 350 to 450 genotyped donors, approximately 80% were placed in the genetic ancestry cluster associated with self-reported Caucasian donors. In an earlier analysis of around 540 of the donors, high-throughput TCR beta sequencing was used to judge whether each TCR beta V gene segment behaved as functional or pseudogenic. Class I and class II HLA loci were covered by the typing at four-digit resolution. An early release that covered some 640 HLA-typed donors contained about 300 gigabases of sequencing data and tens of millions of unique TCR sequences. The T cell repertoires of 666 subjects were profiled by immunosequencing and related to cytomegalovirus serostatus. To study patterns of TCR occurrence, a later analysis re-analyzed previously published TCR beta repertoires from just over 650 donors and added high-resolution HLA genotyping. The number of typed donors differed by locus: about 620-630 for A, B, C, DRB1 and DQB1; 500 to 550 for DQA1; 606 for DPA1; and about 470 for DPB1. Rather than using new phenotypic data, the later analysis identified candidate immune exposures from TCR beta sequences and from how often those sequences occurred across donors. The study was designed to test whether signatures of past pathogen exposure could be identified by cataloging public T cell receptors. Donor age, sex, ethnicity and CMV serostatus were collected together with the repertoire data. In addition to the first cohort of around 670 subjects, a separate validation cohort of about 120 different subjects was used. Among some 410 genotyped donors of the cohort, an average of approximately 240,000 unique TCR beta nucleotide sequences was sequenced per donor, of which about 18% were non-productive. All discovery cohort repertoires had been generated on a single sequencing platform. Five DR-DQ haplotypes were handled as single units for association and clustering, since linkage in the cohort was strong. A later genetic analysis took genome-wide SNP genotypes for about three fifths of the roughly 700 donors and used that subset as a discovery cohort. To predict cytomegalovirus infection status, the study brought together high-throughput TCR immunosequencing, statistical association of individual TCRs with disease status, and machine learning. Summary of the overall study and its limitations: The classifier was reported to diagnose cytomegalovirus status with high specificity and sensitivity in both the original and validation cohorts. According to a later analysis, parvovirus B19, influenza, CMV and Epstein-Barr virus appeared linked to several top co-occurrence clusters. For the cohort, immune exposure information was limited to CMV serostatus. Strong co-occurrence of HLA alleles, especially DR and DQ, made assigning TCR associations to individual alleles difficult. In a later analysis, the rate of TCR association differed among HLA loci, with DRB1 alleles having the most associated TCRs and HLA-C alleles having the fewest. In vitro tests confirmed that a few of the cytomegalovirus-associated TCR beta chains recognize cytomegalovirus antigens. Because the 87-base-pair reads could not distinguish some IMGT-functional V segments, including TRBV6-2 and TRBV6-3, those segments were excluded. Correlated functional status among segregating V segments might be attributable to linkage disequilibrium, but an unknown experimental factor could not be ruled out. According to the authors, the approach could potentially be generalized to other disease states and immunological phenotypes. The study listed around 160 TCR beta chains as associated with cytomegalovirus. Sequencing depth was assumed to be roughly uniform across donors in the presence/absence analyses, though that assumption may not hold. A further reported finding was that TCR beta sequences accurately predicted the HLA-A and HLA-B alleles for most subjects in the first cohort. An association between a missense DCLRE1C variant and V-gene and J-gene trimming of TCR beta chains was found in a later genetic analysis and replicated in an independent cohort. In this cohort, only TCR beta chains were sequenced, and detectable features were limited by the absence of alpha or paired-chain data. A cluster of highly shared sequence variants was judged likely to be a technical artifact of the sequencing pipeline. Compared with equally common non-associated chains, HLA-associated TCR beta chains in a later analysis were more clonally expanded and had lower generation probabilities. Across donors, most TCR sequences were observed very rarely, whereas some public TCRs were present in many individuals. An earlier analysis of around 600 of the donors showed that most TCR beta V segments appeared in productive rearrangements either about 90% or about 30% of the time, which broadly matched IMGT annotations. The earlier analysis of nearly 600 of the donors excluded approximately 15 rarely observed V segments, including chromosome 9 orphons, because counts were too low. In a later analysis, most CMV-associated TCR beta chains were found to appear HLA-restricted, with HLA associations seemingly driven largely by CMV exposure. According to a later genetic analysis, donors in an Asian-associated ancestry cluster had fewer N-insertions in productive TCRs than the roughly 670-donor mean. At a false discovery rate of 0.05, a later analysis linked some 18,000 TCR beta sequences to specific HLA alleles. Because HLA typing was missing for some donors at each locus, association tests included only the typed subset.

CDR1 SGDLS and CDR2 YYNGEE are derived from the germline V gene. Clipping removes 0 bases from V and 4 bases from J, with 8 as the unmatched junction base count. From its cysteine to its phenylalanine, the CDR3 spans 17 amino acids. Kept here is only the CDR3 DNA, which spans 51 bases and is read in frame from base 1. Libraries were made using the immunoSEQ multiplex PCR assay. The multiplex PCR relied on a mix of 60 forward primers for TCR Vbeta segments and 13 reverse primers for TCR Jbeta segments. Amplification of the CDR3 region of rearranged TCR beta genes was performed with a multiplex PCR assay on genomic DNA. Amplified TCR beta libraries were sequenced as 87-base-pair reads on the Illumina HiSeq System. On the study's bioinformatics: A later analysis counted some 80 million unique TCR beta chains across the 666 repertoires, and about 10 million of these chains were shared by at least two donors. To remove PCR and sequencing errors, raw reads were error-corrected and collapsed into unique sequences using a nearest-neighbor algorithm that merged closely related sequences. Alignment of CDR3 sequences to IMGT reference sequences was used to assign V, D and J gene segments. For a sequence to be retained, a match of at least six nucleotides was required to both a V gene segment and a J gene segment. A rearrangement was called productive if the CDR3 had no stop codons and remained in frame with V and J, and every other rearrangement was called non-productive. CDR3 was defined by IMGT convention, running from the second conserved V-encoded cysteine to the conserved J-encoded phenylalanine. The earlier analysis of about 570 of the donors excluded any sequence lacking an unambiguous match to a single V gene segment. In an earlier analysis of several hundred of the donors, V segments were called functional above 56.7% productive rearrangements and were called segregating when the between-donor standard deviation exceeded 5%. A statistical classification framework was built to diagnose cytomegalovirus status from the catalog of TCR beta chain sequences. In a later analysis, V and J genes were assigned by comparing TCR nucleotide sequences against IMGT/GENE-DB human TR gene sequences. Using the TCRdist pipeline, a later analysis assigned CDR3 sequences along with most-parsimonious VDJ recombination scenarios. A later analysis defined each TCR beta chain by its CDR3 amino acid sequence plus V-gene family, and excluded reads lacking a unique V-gene family. As a way to deal with suspected cross-contamination and a sequencing artifact, a later analysis dropped approximately 570 nucleotide sequences that were highly shared and had low generation probability. In a later analysis, a clonal expansion index for each public chain was calculated from normalized within-repertoire ranks of inferred template counts. In a later analysis, generation probabilities were computed with a VDJ recombination model fitted to out-of-frame rearrangements, and the resulting probabilities were checked against IGoR. A later analysis scored TCR-TCR, TCR-HLA and TCR-CMV co-occurrence with hypergeometric tests, applying a repertoire-size bias correction to TCR pairs. In a later analysis, false discovery rates were estimated by permuting HLA or CMV assignments 20 times. In a later analysis, co-occurring TCRs were grouped using DBSCAN, with TCRdist sequence similarity added in when clustering inside HLA-allele-positive subsets. Repertoires with fewer than 30,000 or more than 120,000 public chains, plus five repertoires with anomalous nucleotide sharing, were excluded from co-occurrence clustering. TCRdb provides this immuneACCESS table in a form limited to in-frame rearrangements. Some clones are lacking; in checked studies, under half of them reflect an unresolved V gene, and why the rest are absent is not known. V and J calls and clone size are given by that table; D and trimming were obtained from the DNA. Within this sample are approximately 100,000 clones, with roughly 77% of them counted one time only. The ten largest account for about a tenth of the sample.

In regard to this clone: Its antigen is still unknown. The sample holds no much larger clone one base away, and base qualities are not on file.

The cohort was made up of approximately 670 healthy bone marrow donors. At the time of sampling, every cohort member was nominally healthy, though immune exposures that went unrecorded were likely present. The donor was CMV seropositive and was included in the group of 250 to 300 seropositive cohort members. Every donor gave a peripheral blood sample, and the peripheral blood mononuclear cells from that sample were used for TCR beta sequencing. Genomic DNA extraction from the blood cell samples was performed with the Qiagen DNeasy Blood Extraction Kit. The clonotype comes from a young woman in good health and CMV-seropositive. The rearrangement joined TRBV9 to TRBJ2-1; TRBD2 lines up with 9 middle nucleotides. Sample: PBMCs. The CDR3 region has the sequence CASSVALGAGGYNEQFF. The DNA sequence reads TGTGCCAGCAGCGTAGCTCTCGGCGCGGGGGGGTACAATGAGCAGTTCTTC. Where the CDR3 stops, the reference TRBV9 and TRBJ2-1 genes take over; the full variable domain is DSGVTQTPKHLITATGQRVTLRCSPRSGDLSVYWYQQSLDQGLQFLIQYYNGEERAKGNILERFSAQQFPDLHSELNLSSLELGDSALYFCASSVALGAGGYNEQFFGPGTRLTVL.